These 14 T cell receptor beta chains originate from one sample sequenced in a study of shared clonotypes between healthy human individuals. Assay: immunoSEQ multiplex PCR; the TCRdb copy retains only in-frame clones and omits some. The sample has a few hundred thousand clones, roughly 79% seen once. What was sequenced was PBMCs. The receptors derive from a woman aged 40 to 49 in good health. Some clones in this sample may be carry-over from other donors' samples.

This chain links TRBV11-2 with TRBJ1-4, with 11 bases aligning to TRBD1. After removal of 6 bases from V and 7 bases from J, the junction contained 4 bases not matched to a gene. Germline loops: CDR1 SGHAT, CDR2 FQNNGV. The CDR3 has 14 residues. CDR3 DNA sequence: TGTGCCAGCAGACCCGGGACAGGGGGTGAAAAACTGTTTTTT. Translation: CASRPGTGGEKLFF.

This CDR3 reads CASSSGTKSFADTQYF. CDR3 nucleotides: TGCGCCAGCAGCTCGGGGACTAAATCTTTCGCAGATACGCAGTATTTT. The chain is built from TRBV10-1 and TRBJ2-3; 7 bases agree with TRBD2. Unmatched junction bases numbered 13, after V lost 6 bases and J lost 4 bases. The CDR3 is 16 residues long. CDR1 and CDR2 (germline): WNHNN, SYGVQD (reference sequence).

Details on this clone: This probably arose from a read error, given a far larger clone one base away. The chain is built from TRBV11-2 and TRBJ2-7; D uncertain. This CDR3 comprises 11 residues. Trimming stripped 2 bases from V and 2 bases from J, with 1 base between. CDR1 is SGHAT and CDR2 is FQNNGV in the germline V gene. CDR3 bases: TGTGCCAGCAGCTTACCCTACGAGCAGTACTTC. Protein: CASSLPYEQYF.

This chain joins TRBV9 and TRBJ1-3, with D unclear. The CDR3 consists of 13 residues. V was clipped by 2 bases and J by 3 bases, with 6 bases between them. CDR1 is SGDLS, CDR2 YYNGEE, per germline. The CDR3 nucleotides read TGTGCCAGCAGCGTTCCTAGTGGAAACACCATATATTTT. It is translated as CASSVPSGNTIYF.

The chain combines TRBV5-1 with TRBJ1-1; TRBD1 might be the D (5 bases). The CDR3 consists of 14 residues. Trimming stripped 0 bases from V and 3 bases from J, with 9 bases between. CDR1 is SGHRS and CDR2 is YFSETQ in the germline V gene. CDR3 sequence reads: CASSLVQGDTEAFF. The CDR3 nucleotides read TGCGCCAGCAGCTTGGTGCAGGGTGACACTGAAGCTTTCTTT.

This clone has a single count. The J gene is TRBJ2-1, the V gene TRBV7-3; 8 bases fit TRBD2. V lost 3 bases and J lost 5; bases outside the gene matches: 3. There are 14 residues in the CDR3. Per germline, CDR1 SGHTA and CDR2 FQGTGA. The CDR3 coding sequence is TGTGCCAGCAGCTTGGGACTAGTAAACAATGAGCAGTTCTTC. Translation: CASSLGLVNNEQFF.

This clone was recorded a few times. This chain joins TRBV18 and TRBJ1-2, with no clear D. V lost 3 bases and J lost 8, with 13 bases in between. Germline CDR1 reads KGHSH; CDR2 reads LQKENI. CDR3 size: 13 residues. This chain's CDR3 is CASSPEGGSGYTF. CDR3 bases: TGTGCCAGCTCACCCGAGGGAGGGTCCGGCTACACCTTC.

This clone turned up a few times. V usage is TRBV5-6 and J usage is TRBJ2-7; possible D gene TRBD2, 6 bases. V dropped 4 bases and J dropped 5 bases, with 28 bases sitting between them. The CDR3 sequence is 18 residues long. The germline V gene has CDR1 SGHDT and CDR2 YYEEEE. This CDR3 is CASSPLHRLEAVGDEQYF. The CDR3 coding sequence is TGTGCCAGCAGCCCACTACACCGACTAGAAGCGGTGGGTGACGAGCAGTACTTC.

V is TRBV15 and J is TRBJ2-7; 8 nucleotides line up with TRBD1. Germline V CDR1 and CDR2: LNHNV, YYDKDF (reference sequence). This CDR3 is 17 amino acids long. J lost 2 bases, V lost 0 bases, and 9 bases had no gene match. CDR3 in amino acids: CATSRDRRTGNTYEQYF. CDR3 DNA: TGTGCCACCAGCAGAGATCGGAGGACAGGGAATACCTACGAGCAGTACTTC.

This clone was observed once. The chain carries TRBV7-3 and TRBJ2-5; 10 bases map to TRBD2. The V segment lost 2 bases and the J segment 4 bases; nucleotides outside the gene matches: 4. Germline-derived CDR1 and CDR2 are SGHTA and FQGTGA. The CDR3 totals 15 residues. DNA of the CDR3: TGTGCCAGCAGCTTAGGGCTAGCGGGAGCAGAGACCCAGTACTTC. As protein: CASSLGLAGAETQYF.

This clone was found a few times. The gene calls are TRBV7-9 and TRBJ2-7; D possibly matches TRBD1 or TRBD2 (6 bases each). Trimming left V 5 bases short and J 7 bases short, with 18 bases between. CDR1 is SEHNR, CDR2 FQNEAQ, per germline (reference sequence). The CDR3 length is 14 residues. The CDR3 nucleotides are TGTGCCAGCAGCCCCGGGGGCGGCCGGGGGGAGCAGTACTTC. Residues: CASSPGGGRGEQYF.

The chain links TRBV5-1 to TRBJ1-3; tentatively, D is TRBD1 (5 bases). V lost 0 bases and J 0 bases, leaving 13 bases between the germline ends. This CDR3 has 17 residues. The germline V gene has CDR1 SGHRS and CDR2 YFSETQ. CDR3 loop: CASSLVGTGGSGNTIYF. The CDR3 region has the DNA TGCGCCAGCAGCTTGGTAGGTACAGGCGGCTCTGGAAACACCATATATTTT.

The J gene is TRBJ2-5, the V gene TRBV7-2, with unresolved D. Between the trimmed V and J ends, which lost 4 bases and 0 bases, there was a span of 6 bases. This CDR3 comprises 13 residues. Germline CDR1 SGHTA, CDR2 FQGNSA. The CDR3 region is CASSWHYQETQYF. The CDR3 DNA reads as TGTGCCAGCAGCTGGCACTACCAAGAGACCCAGTACTTC.

V and J are TRBV11-2 and TRBJ1-1, with a tentative D call TRBD1 (6 bases). The ends were cut back, 5 bases at V and 5 bases at J, with 12 bases in the middle. CDR1 and CDR2 (germline): SGHAT, FQNNGV. The CDR3 contains 13 residues. The CDR3 sequence is CASSTQGRTEAFF. The CDR3 DNA reads as TGTGCCAGCAGCACACAGGGCCGAACTGAAGCTTTCTTT.